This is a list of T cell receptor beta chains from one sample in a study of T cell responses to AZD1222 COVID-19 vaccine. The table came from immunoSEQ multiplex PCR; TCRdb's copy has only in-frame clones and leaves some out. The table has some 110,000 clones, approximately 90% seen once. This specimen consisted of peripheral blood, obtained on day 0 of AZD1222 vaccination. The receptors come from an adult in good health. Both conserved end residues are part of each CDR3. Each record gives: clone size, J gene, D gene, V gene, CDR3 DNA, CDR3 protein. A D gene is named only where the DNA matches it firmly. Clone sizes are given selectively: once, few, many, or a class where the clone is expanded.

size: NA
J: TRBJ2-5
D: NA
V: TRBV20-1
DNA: TGCAGTGCTAGTCAGAGCGGATACCAAGAGACCCAGTACTTC
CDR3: CSASQSGYQETQYF

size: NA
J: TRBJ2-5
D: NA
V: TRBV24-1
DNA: TGTGCCACCAGTGGCAGTGGGAGAAGAGTCGAGACCCAGTACTTC
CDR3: CATSGSGRRVETQYF

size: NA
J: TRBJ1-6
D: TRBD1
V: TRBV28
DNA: TGTGCCAGCAGTAGGACAGGGTACCCGAATTCACCCCTCCACTTT
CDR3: CASSRTGYPNSPLHF

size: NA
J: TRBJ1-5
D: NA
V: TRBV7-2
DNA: TGTGCCAGCAGCGAGATGGGTAGGGGCAATCAGCCCCAGCATTTT
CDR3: CASSEMGRGNQPQHF

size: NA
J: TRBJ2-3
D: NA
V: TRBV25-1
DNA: TGTGCCAGCAGTGAATTTCATTGGGACCGCGAATTCACAGATACGCAGTATTTT
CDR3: CASSEFHWDREFTDTQYF

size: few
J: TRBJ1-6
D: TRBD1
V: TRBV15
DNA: TGTGCCACCAGCAGGACCGGGACAGGGAATTCACCCCTCCACTTT
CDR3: CATSRTGTGNSPLHF

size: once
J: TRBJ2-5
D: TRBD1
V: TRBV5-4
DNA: TGTGCCAGCACCCGGGACAGGGGGCGCGCTGGGGAGACCCAGTACTTC
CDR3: CASTRDRGRAGETQYF

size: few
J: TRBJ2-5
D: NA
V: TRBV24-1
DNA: TGTGCCACCAGTGGCAGCAATCAAGAGACCCAGTACTTC
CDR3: CATSGSNQETQYF

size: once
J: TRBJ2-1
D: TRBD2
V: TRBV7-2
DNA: TGTGCCAGCAGCTTAACATCCGCGGGGGACTACAATGAGCAGTTCTTC
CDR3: CASSLTSAGDYNEQFF

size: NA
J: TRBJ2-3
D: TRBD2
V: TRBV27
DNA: TGTGCCAGCAGTTGGGGGCGACTAGCGGGGAACACAGATACGCAGTATTTT
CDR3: CASSWGRLAGNTDTQYF

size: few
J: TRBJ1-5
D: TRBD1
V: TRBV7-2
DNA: TGTGCCAGCAGCTCCGGACAGGGTCTGTTTCAGCCCCAGCATTTT
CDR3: CASSSGQGLFQPQHF

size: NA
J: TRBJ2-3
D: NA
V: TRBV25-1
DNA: TGTGCCAGCAGTGACTCGATAGAGAACCCGGGCACAGATACGCAGTATTTT
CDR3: CASSDSIENPGTDTQYF

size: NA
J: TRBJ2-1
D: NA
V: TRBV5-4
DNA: TGTGCCAGCAGCTTGGACGGGAGTTCCTACAATGAGCAGTTCTTC
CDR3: CASSLDGSSYNEQFF

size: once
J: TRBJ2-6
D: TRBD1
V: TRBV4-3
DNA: TGCGCCAGCAGCCAAACCGGGACAGGGAATTCCGGGGCCAACGTCCTGACTTTC
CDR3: CASSQTGTGNSGANVLTF

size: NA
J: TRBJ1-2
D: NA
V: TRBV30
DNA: TGTGCCTGGGCCCTGCCTGGGTTGGGCTACACCTTC
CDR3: CAWALPGLGYTF

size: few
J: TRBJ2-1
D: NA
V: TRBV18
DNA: TGTGCCAGCTCGCGGACTGGGAATGAGCAGTTCTTC
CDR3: CASSRTGNEQFF

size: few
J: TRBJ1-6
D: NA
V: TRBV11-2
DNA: TGTGCCAGCAGCTTAGATAACGGGGGGCGAGTTATTTCACCCCTCCACTTT
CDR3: CASSLDNGGRVISPLHF

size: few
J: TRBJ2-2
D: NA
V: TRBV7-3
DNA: TGTGCCAGCAGGGTGCGGGGCGGAAACACCGGGGAGCTGTTTTTT
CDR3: CASRVRGGNTGELFF

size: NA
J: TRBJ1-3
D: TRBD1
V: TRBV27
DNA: TGTGCCAGCAGTCCCATCAGGGGGCCCGCTGGAAACACCATATATTTT
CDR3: CASSPIRGPAGNTIYF

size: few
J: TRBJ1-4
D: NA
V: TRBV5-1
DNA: TGCGCCAGCAGCGTTGTTGCTAATGAAAAACTGTTTTTT
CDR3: CASSVVANEKLFF

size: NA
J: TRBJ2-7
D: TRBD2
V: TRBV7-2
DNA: TGTGCCAGCACCTCACTAGCGGGGGCCTACGAGCAGTACTTC
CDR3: CASTSLAGAYEQYF

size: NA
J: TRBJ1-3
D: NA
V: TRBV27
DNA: TGTGCCAGCAGTTTGAACCGGCCGGGCACCATATATTTT
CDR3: CASSLNRPGTIYF

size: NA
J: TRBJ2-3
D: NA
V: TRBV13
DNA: TGTGCCAGCAGCGCTTATACTAGCACAGATACGCAGTATTTT
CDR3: CASSAYTSTDTQYF